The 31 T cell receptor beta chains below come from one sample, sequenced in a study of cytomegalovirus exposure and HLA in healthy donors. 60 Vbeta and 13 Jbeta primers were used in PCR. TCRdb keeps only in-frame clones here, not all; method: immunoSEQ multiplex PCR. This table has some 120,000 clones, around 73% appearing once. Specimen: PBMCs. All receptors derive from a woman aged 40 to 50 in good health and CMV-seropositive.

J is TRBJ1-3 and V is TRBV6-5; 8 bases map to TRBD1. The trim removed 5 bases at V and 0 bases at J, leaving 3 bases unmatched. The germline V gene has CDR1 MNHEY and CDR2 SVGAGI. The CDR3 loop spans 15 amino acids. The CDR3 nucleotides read TGTGCCAGCAGTGCTGGACAGGGCTCTGGAAACACCATATATTTT. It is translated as CASSAGQGSGNTIYF.

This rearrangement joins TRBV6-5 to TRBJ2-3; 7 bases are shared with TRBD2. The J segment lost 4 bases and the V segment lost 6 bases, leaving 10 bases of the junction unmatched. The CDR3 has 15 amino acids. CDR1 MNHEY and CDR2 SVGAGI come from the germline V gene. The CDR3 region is CASSPSGVVADTQYF. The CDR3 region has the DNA TGTGCCAGCAGCCCGAGCGGGGTTGTCGCAGATACGCAGTATTTT.

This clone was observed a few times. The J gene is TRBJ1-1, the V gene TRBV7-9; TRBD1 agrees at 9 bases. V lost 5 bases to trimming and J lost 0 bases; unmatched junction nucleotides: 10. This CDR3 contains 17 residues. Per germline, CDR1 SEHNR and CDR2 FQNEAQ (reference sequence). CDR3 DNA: TGTGCCAGCAGCCCACCCCCCGGACAGGGGCTGAACACTGAAGCTTTCTTT. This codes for CASSPPPGQGLNTEAFF.

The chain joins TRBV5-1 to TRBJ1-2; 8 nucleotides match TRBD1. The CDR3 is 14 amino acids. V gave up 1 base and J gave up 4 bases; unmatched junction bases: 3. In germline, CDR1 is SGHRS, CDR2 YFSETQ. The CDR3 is CASSLTDRGYGYTF. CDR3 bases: TGCGCCAGCAGCTTGACTGACAGGGGCTATGGCTACACCTTC.

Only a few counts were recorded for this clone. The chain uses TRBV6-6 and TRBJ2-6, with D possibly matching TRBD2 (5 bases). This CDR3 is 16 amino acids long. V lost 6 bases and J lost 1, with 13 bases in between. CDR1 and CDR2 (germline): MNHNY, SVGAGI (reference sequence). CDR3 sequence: CASSQFPGSGANVLTF. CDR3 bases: TGTGCCAGCAGCCAGTTCCCGGGATCTGGGGCCAACGTCCTGACTTTC.

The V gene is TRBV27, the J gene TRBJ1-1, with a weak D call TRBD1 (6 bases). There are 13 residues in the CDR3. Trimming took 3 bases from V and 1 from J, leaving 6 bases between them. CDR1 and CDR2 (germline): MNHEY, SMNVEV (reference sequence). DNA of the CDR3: TGTGCCAGCAGTTTGGGACAGAACACTGAAGCTTTCTTT. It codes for CASSLGQNTEAFF.

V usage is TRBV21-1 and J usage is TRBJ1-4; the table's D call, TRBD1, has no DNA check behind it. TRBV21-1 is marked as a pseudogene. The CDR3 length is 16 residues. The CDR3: CASSKVRDRGGEKLFF. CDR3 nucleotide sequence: TGTGCCAGCAGCAAAGTTAGGGACAGGGGCGGTGAAAAACTGTTTTTT.

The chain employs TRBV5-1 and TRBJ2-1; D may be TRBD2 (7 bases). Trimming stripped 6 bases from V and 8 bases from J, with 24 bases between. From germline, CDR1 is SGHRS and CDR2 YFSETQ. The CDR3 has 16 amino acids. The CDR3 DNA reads TGCGCCAGCACCCCGTGGGGGGGGCACTATAGGGATGAGCAGTTCTTC. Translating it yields CASTPWGGHYRDEQFF.

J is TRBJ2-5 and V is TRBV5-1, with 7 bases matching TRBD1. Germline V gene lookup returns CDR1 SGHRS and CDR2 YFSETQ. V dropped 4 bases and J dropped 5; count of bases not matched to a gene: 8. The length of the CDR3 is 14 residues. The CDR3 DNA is TGCGCCAGCAGCCCCGGACAGGTGTGGGAGACCCAGTACTTC. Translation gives CASSPGQVWETQYF.

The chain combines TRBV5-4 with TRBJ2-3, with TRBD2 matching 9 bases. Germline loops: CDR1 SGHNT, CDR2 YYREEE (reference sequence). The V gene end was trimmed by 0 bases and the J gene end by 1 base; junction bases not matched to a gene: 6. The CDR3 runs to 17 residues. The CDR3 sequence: CASSLAIIAGGTDTQYF. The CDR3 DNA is TGTGCCAGCAGCTTGGCCATTATAGCGGGGGGCACAGATACGCAGTATTTT.

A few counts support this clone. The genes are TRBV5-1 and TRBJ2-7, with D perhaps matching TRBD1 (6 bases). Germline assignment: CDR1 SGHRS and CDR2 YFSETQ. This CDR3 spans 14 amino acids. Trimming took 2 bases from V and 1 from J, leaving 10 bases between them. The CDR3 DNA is TGCGCCAGCAGCTTACAGGGAGTATCCTACGAGCAGTACTTC. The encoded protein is CASSLQGVSYEQYF.

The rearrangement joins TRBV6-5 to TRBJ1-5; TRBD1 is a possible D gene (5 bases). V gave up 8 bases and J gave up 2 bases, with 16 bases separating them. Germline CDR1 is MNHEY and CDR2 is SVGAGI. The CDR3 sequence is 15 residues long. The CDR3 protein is CASGWVGPGNQPQHF. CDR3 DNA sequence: TGTGCCAGCGGGTGGGTGGGGCCCGGCAATCAGCCCCAGCATTTT.

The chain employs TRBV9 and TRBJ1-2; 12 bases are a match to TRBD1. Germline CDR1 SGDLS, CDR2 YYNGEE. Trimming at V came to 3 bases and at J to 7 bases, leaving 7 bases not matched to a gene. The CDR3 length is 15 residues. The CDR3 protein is CASSATGTGGSGYTF. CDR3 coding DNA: TGTGCCAGCAGCGCGACCGGGACAGGGGGCAGTGGCTACACCTTC.

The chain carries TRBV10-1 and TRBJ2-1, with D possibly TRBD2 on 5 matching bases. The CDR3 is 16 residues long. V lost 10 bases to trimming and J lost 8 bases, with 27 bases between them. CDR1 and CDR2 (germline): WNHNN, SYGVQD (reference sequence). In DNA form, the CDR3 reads TGCGCCACCGTGAAAGGGTGGGCTAGCCAACGGGATGAGCAGTTCTTC. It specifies CATVKGWASQRDEQFF.

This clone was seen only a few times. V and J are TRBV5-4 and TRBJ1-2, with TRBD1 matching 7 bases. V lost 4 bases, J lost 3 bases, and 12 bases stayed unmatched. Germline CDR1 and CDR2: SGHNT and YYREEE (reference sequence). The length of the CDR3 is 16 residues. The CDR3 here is CASSPGTAREYYGYTF. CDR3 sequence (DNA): TGTGCCAGCAGCCCCGGGACAGCTCGAGAGTACTATGGCTACACCTTC.

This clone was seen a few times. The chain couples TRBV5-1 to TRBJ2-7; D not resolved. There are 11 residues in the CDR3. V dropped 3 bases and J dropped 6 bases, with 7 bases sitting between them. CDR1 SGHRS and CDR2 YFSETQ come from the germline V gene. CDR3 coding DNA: TGCGCCAGCAGCTATCAATCCGAGCAGTACTTC. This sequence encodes CASSYQSEQYF.

In DNA, the CDR3 is TGTGCCAGCACTCTAGGACTGACCTATGGCTACACCTTC. It encodes CASTLGLTYGYTF. The chain combines TRBV6-1 with TRBJ1-2; D is unclear. Trimming took off 7 bases at V and 4 bases at J, with 13 bases between the two ends. The CDR3 is 13 residues long. Germline lookup yields CDR1 MNHNS and CDR2 SASEGT.

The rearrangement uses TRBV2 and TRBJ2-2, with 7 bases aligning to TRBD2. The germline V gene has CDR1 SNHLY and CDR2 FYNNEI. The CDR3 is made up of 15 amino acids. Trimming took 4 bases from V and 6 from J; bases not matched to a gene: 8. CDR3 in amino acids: CASSGGGRASGELFF. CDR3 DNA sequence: TGTGCCAGCAGTGGGGGGGGGAGGGCCTCCGGGGAGCTGTTTTTT.

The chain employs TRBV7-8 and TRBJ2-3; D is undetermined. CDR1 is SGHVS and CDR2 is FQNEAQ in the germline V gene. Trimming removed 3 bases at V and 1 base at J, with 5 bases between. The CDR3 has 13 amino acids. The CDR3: CASSLSRTDTQYF. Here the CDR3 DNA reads TGTGCCAGCAGCTTGAGCCGCACAGATACGCAGTATTTT.

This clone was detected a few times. CDR3 protein: CATSRGGQGGGYTF. The DNA of the CDR3 is TGTGCCACCAGCAGAGGTGGACAGGGGGGCGGCTACACCTTC. This chain uses TRBV15 with TRBJ1-2, with 10 nucleotides matching TRBD1. V lost 1 base to trimming and J lost 8 bases; unmatched junction nucleotides: 4. Germline V gene sequence: CDR1 LNHNV, CDR2 YYDKDF (reference sequence). There are 14 residues in the CDR3.

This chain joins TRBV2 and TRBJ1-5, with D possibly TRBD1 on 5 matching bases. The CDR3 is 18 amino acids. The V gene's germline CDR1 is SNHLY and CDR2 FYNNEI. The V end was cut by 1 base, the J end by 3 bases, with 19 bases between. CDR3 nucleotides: TGTGCCAGCAGTGAAGGGGGGGGAGAACATCCTTTCAATCAGCCCCAGCATTTT. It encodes CASSEGGGEHPFNQPQHF.

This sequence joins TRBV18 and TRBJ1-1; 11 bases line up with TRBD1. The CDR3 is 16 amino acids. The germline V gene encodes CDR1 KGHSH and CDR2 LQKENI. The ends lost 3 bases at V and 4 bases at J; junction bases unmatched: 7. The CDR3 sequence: CASSPPSGTGGTEAFF. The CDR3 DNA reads TGTGCCAGCTCACCTCCCTCCGGGACAGGGGGCACTGAAGCTTTCTTT.

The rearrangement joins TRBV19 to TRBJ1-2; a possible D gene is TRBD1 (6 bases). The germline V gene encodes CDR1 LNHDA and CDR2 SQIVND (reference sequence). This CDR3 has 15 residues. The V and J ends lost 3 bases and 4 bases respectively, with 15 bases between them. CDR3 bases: TGTGCCAGTAGTATGATAGACAGGCCTCCCTATGGCTACACCTTC. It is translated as CASSMIDRPPYGYTF.

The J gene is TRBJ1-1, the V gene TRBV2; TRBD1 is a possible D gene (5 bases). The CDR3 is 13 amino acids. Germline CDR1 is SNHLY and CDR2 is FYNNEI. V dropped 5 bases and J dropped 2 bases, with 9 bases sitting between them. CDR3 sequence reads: CASSFQGNTEAFF. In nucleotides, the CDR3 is TGTGCCAGCAGTTTTCAGGGCAACACTGAAGCTTTCTTT.

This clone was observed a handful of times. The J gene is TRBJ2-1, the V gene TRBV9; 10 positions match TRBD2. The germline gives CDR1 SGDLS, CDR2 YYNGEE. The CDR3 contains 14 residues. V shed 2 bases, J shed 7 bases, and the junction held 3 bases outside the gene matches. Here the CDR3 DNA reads TGTGCCAGCAGCGTTTCTAGCGGGGGTAATGAGCAGTTCTTC. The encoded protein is CASSVSSGGNEQFF.

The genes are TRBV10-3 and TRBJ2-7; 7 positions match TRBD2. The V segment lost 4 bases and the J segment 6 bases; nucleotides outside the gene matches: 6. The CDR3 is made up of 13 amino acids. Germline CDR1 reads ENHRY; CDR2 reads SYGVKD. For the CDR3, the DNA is TGTGCCATCAGTGGGACTAGTCTAGCCGAGCAGTACTTC. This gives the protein CAISGTSLAEQYF.

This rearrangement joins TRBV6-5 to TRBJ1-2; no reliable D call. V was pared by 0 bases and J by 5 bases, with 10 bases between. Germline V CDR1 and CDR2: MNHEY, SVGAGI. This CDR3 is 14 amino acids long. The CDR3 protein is CASSYSRDLYGYTF. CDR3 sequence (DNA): TGTGCCAGCAGTTACTCGAGGGATTTGTATGGCTACACCTTC.

CDR3 nucleotide sequence: TGCAGCGTTGAACTTCCTCCTAGCACAGATACGCAGTATTTT. This sequence encodes CSVELPPSTDTQYF. This sequence joins TRBV29-1 and TRBJ2-3, with D hard to call. Germline V gene data show CDR1 as SQVTM and CDR2 as ANQGSEA. CDR3 size: 14 residues. The germline V and J ends were trimmed by 2 bases and 0 bases, with 9 bases remaining between them.

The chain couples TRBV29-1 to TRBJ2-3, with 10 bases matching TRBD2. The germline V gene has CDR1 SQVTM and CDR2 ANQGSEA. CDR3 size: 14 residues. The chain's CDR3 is CSDWLAGVGDTQYF. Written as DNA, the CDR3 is TGCAGTGACTGGCTAGCGGGGGTTGGAGATACGCAGTATTTT.

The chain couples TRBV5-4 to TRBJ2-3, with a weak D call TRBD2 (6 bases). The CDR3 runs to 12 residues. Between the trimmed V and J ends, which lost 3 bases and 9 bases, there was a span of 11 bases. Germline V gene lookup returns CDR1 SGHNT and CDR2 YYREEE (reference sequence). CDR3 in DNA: TGTGCCAGCAGCTCACCCCGGGGGACGCAGTATTTT. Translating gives CASSSPRGTQYF.

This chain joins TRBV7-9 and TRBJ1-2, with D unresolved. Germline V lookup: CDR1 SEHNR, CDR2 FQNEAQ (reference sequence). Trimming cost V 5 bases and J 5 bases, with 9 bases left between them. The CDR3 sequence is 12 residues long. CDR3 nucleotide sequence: TGTGCCAGCAGCGCGGGTGGTTATGGCTACACCTTC. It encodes CASSAGGYGYTF.